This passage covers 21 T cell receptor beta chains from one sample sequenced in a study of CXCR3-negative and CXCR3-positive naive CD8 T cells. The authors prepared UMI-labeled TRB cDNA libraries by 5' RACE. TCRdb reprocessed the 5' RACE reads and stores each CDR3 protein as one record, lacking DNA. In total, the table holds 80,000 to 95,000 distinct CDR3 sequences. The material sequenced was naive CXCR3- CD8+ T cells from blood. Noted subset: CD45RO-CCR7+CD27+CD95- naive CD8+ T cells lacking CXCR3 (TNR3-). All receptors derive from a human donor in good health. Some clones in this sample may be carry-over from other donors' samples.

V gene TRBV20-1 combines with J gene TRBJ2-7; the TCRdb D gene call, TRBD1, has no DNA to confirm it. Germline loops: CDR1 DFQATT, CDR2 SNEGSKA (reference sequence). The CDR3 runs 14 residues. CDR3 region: CSAIPGTANYEQYF.

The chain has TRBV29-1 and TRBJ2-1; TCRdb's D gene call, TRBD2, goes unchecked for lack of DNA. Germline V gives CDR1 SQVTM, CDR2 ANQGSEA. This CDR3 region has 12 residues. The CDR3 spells CSVRWAGGEQFF.

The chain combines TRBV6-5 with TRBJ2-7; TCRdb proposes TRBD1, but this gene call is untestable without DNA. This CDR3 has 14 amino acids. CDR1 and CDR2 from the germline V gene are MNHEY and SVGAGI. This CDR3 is CASRSPTGPGEQYF.

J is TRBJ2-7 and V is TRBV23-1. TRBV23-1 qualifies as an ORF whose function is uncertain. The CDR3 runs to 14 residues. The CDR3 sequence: CASSQAVHSYEQYF.

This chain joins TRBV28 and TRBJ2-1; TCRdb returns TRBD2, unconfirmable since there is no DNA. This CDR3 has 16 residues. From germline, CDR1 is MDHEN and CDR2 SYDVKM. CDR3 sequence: CANSLRASSSYNEQFF.

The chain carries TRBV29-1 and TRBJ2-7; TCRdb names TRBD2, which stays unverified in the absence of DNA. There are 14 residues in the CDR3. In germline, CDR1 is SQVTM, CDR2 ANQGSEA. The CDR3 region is CSVAEGRGSYEQYF.

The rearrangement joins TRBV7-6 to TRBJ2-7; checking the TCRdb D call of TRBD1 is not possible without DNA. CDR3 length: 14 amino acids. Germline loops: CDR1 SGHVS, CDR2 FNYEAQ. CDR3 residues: CASSERDRLYEQYF.

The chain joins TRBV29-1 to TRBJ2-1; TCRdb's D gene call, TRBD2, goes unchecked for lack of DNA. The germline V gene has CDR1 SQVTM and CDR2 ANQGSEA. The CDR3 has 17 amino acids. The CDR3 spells CSVAISGGLYSYNEQFF.

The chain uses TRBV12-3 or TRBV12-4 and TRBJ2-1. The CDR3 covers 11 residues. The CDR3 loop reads CASSPVDEQFF.

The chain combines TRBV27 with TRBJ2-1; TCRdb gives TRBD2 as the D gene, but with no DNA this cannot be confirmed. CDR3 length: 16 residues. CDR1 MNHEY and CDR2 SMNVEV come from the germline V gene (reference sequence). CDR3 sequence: CASSSGLAGVGNEQFF.

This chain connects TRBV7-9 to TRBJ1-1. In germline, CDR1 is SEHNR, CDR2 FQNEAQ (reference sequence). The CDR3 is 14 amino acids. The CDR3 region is CASSLEASNTEAFF.

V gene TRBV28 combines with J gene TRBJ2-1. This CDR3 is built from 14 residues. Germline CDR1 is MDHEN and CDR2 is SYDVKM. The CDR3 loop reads CASNTMSLWNEQFF.

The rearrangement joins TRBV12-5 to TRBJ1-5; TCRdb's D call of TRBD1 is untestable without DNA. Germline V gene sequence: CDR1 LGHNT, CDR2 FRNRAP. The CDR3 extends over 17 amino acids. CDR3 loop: CASGEGGGSLSNQPQHF.

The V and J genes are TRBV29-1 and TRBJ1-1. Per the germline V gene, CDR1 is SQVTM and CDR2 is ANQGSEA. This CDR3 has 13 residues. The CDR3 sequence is CSGSLDPDTEAFF.

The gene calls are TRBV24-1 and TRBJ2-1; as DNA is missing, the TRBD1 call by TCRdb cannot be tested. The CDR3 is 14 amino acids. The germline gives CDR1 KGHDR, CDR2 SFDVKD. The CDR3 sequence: CATSDGGPDNEQFF.

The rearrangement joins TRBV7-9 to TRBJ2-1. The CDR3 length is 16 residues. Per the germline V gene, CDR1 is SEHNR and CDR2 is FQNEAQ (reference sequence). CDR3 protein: CASSSVLTPSYNEQFF.

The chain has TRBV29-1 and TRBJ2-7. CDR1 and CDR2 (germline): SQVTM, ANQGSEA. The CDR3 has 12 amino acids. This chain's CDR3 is CSVTDNLYEQYF.

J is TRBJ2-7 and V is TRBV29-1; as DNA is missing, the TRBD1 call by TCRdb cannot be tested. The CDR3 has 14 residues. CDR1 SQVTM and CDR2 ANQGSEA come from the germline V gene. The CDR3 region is CSVDKTGDTYEQYF.

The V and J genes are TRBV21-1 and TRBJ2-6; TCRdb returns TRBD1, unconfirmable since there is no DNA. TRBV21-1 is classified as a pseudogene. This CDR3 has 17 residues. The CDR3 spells CASSRPCGSSGANVLTF.

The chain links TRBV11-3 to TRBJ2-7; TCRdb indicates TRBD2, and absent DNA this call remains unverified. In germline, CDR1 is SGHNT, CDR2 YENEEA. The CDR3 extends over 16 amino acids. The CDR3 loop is CASSLDKREDSYEQYF.

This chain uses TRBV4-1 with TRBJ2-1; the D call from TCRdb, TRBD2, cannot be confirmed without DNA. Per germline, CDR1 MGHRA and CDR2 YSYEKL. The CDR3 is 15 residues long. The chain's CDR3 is CASSQMGGLGNEQFF.